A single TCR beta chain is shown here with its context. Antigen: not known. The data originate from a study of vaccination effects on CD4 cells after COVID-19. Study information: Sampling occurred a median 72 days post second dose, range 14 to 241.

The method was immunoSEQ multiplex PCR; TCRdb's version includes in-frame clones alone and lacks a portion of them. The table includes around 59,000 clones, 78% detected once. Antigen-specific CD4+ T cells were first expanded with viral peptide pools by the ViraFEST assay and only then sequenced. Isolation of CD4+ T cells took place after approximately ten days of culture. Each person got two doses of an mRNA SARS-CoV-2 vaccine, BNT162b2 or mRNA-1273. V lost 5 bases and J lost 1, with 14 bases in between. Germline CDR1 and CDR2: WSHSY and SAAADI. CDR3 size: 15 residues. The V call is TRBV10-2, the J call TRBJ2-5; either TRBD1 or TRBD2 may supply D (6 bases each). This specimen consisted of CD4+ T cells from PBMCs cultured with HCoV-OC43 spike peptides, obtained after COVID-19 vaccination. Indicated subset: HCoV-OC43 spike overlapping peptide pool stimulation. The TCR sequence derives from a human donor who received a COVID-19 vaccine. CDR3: CASSRGQKLQETQYF. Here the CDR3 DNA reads TGCGCCAGCAGTCGGGGGCAGAAACTCCAAGAGACCCAGTACTTC.